The 4 T cell receptor beta chains in this list originate from one sample, sequenced in a study of vaccination and CD4 T cells after COVID-19. CD4+ T cells that had been cultured provided DNA sequenced with the Oncomine TCR Beta short-read assay. Each CDR3 protein is one row after TCRdb ran MiXCR on the PCR reads. This sample has roughly 12,000 distinct CDR3 sequences, with roughly 30% found just once. These receptors' antigens are unknown. The treatment denotes: 10-day PBMC culture with coronavirus spike peptide pools or control peptides (ViraFEST assay). The sample consisted of CD4+ T cells from blood, cultured in vitro, taken before SARS-CoV-2 vaccination. Every receptor here comes from a human donor who received a COVID-19 vaccine.

The V and J genes are TRBV5-8 and TRBJ2-1, with TRBD2 identical over 13 bases. There are 15 residues in the CDR3. V was clipped by 4 bases and J by 10 bases; unmatched bases: 8. Germline CDR1 is SGHTS and CDR2 is YDEGEE. CDR3 bases: TGTGCCAGCAGCCCGCGGACTAGCGGGGGCGGGGAGCAGTTCTTC. It encodes CASSPRTSGGGEQFF.

DNA for the CDR3: TGTGCCAGTAGTATAGCCATACTAGCGGGGGGGCCATTTGGTCCTGGGGCCAACGTCCTGACTTTC. It is translated as CASSIAILAGGPFGPGANVLTF. The chain employs TRBV19 and TRBJ2-6, with 13 bases matching TRBD2. V shed 1 base and J 2 bases; nucleotides not matched to a gene: 14. From germline, CDR1 is LNHDA and CDR2 SQIVND (reference sequence). The CDR3 has 22 residues.

This clonotype was detected a few times. This chain connects TRBV27 to TRBJ1-1; unclear D gene. There are 13 residues in the CDR3. CDR1 and CDR2 (germline): MNHEY, SMNVEV (reference sequence). Trimming took off 5 bases at V and 3 bases at J, with 10 bases between the two ends. The CDR3 protein is CASSPNFDTEAFF. The CDR3, as DNA: TGTGCCAGCAGTCCCAATTTTGACACTGAAGCTTTCTTT.

A few counts support this clonotype. The chain links TRBV20-1 to TRBJ2-1, with TRBD2 matching 11 bases. Germline CDR1 DFQATT, CDR2 SNEGSKA (reference sequence). The CDR3 covers 18 residues. V gave up 0 bases and J gave up 1 base; unmatched junction bases: 8. The CDR3 region has the DNA TGCAGTGCTAGAGAGCCGGCTAGCGGGGGGATATCCTACAATGAGCAGTTCTTC. The encoded protein is CSAREPASGGISYNEQFF.